The entry below gives a single TCR beta chain sequence along with its context. These data originate in a study of STAT5B mutations in CD4+ large granular lymphocyte leukemia. Profiling relied on immunoSEQ multiplex PCR, and the TCRdb table lists in-frame clones only, not all of them. The sample holds 20,000 to 25,000 clones, over 70% seen once. With 0 bases removed from V and 4 bases from J, the gap between germline ends came to 7 bases. The CDR3 loop spans 13 amino acids. Germline-derived CDR1 and CDR2 are SGHTS and YDEGEE. The receptor comes from a human donor in good health. The specimen sequenced was CD4+ T cells from blood buffy coats. The V and J genes are TRBV5-8 and TRBJ1-2; D gene unclear. The CDR3 coding sequence is TGTGCCAGCAGCTTGGTCAGTTTCTATGGCTACACCTTC. Protein: CASSLVSFYGYTF.